This TCR beta chain was retrieved from a study of T cell repertoires in cytomegalovirus infection. MiXCR, run by TCRdb on the reads, gives a single entry per CDR3 protein. Here the sample spans roughly 990,000 distinct CDR3 sequences, 31% being singletons. This clonotype has only a few counts. Its antigen remains unknown. The specimen was cultured CD8+ T cells from PBMCs, collected from culture after CMV antigen stimulation. The sequence came from a human donor in good health (CMV status not recorded). Some clones in this sample may be carry-over from other donors' samples.

The CDR3 sequence is CASRNFDRGPYEQYF. The CDR3 coding sequence is TGTGCCAGCAGGAACTTCGACAGGGGGCCTTACGAGCAGTACTTC. The rearrangement links TRBV2 to TRBJ2-7, with 10 bases identical to TRBD1. Germline V CDR1 and CDR2: SNHLY, FYNNEI. There are 15 residues in the CDR3. The V gene end was trimmed by 6 bases and the J gene end by 4 bases; junction bases not matched to a gene: 9.